These T cell receptor beta chains were read from a single sample in a study of cytomegalovirus exposure and HLA in healthy donors. Sequencing was performed with immunoSEQ multiplex PCR; in TCRdb, only in-frame clones are kept and a portion is missing. The sample data list over 100,000 clones. The sample comprised PBMCs. Receptor source: a man younger than 35 in good health and CMV-seronegative. The CDR3 runs from the conserved cysteine through the conserved F or W. D genes are given only for firm matches.

>TRBJ2-7|13|TRBD1|TRBV29-1
TGCAGCGTTTCTAGACAGGGGTGGAACGAGCAGTACTTC
CSVSRQGWNEQYF
>TRBJ2-7|15|.|TRBV4-3
TGCGCCAGCAGCCAAGAACCAGGCGGGCCCGCCGAGCAGTACTTC
CASSQEPGGPAEQYF
>TRBJ2-2|17|TRBD2|TRBV7-9
TGTGCCAGCAGCCGGGGACTAGCGGACCTGAACACCGGGGAGCTGTTTTTT
CASSRGLADLNTGELFF
>TRBJ2-7|15|.|TRBV21-1
TGTGCCAGCAGCATACTAGGGAACAGCTCCTACGAGCAGTACTTC
CASSILGNSSYEQYF
>TRBJ2-6|17|.|TRBV9
TGTGCCAGCAGCCCATGGAATACAGGGTCCGGGGCCAACGTCCTGACTTTC
CASSPWNTGSGANVLTF
>TRBJ2-3|15|.|TRBV5-4
TGTGCCAGCAGCTTGGGTCTATCTAGCACAGATACGCAGTATTTT
CASSLGLSSTDTQYF
>TRBJ1-4|14|.|TRBV5-4
TGTGCCAGCAGCTTGGAAGGGAGTGGAGAAAAACTGTTTTTT
CASSLEGSGEKLFF
>TRBJ1-4|13|.|TRBV6-5
TGTGCCAGCAGCCTCAGGGGTTGGGAAAAACTGTTTTTT
CASSLRGWEKLFF
>TRBJ1-3|16|TRBD1|TRBV11-2
TGTGCCAGCAGGGGTGGACAGGTCCCCTCTGGAAACACCATATATTTT
CASRGGQVPSGNTIYF
>TRBJ2-1|15|TRBD2|TRBV7-3
TGTGCCAGCAGCTACGGGACTAGCGGGTTGAATGAGCAGTTCTTC
CASSYGTSGLNEQFF